This TCR beta chain stems from a study of control samples from healthy donors and cancer patients. TCRdb keeps only in-frame clones here, not all; method: immunoSEQ multiplex PCR. The sample includes 120,000 or so clones, roughly 90% of them seen just once. The CDR3 is 15 residues long. The J segment lost 6 bases and the V segment lost 4 bases, leaving 3 bases of the junction unmatched. From germline, CDR1 is SGHAT and CDR2 FQNNGV. This sequence was found in a young woman in good health. The J gene is TRBJ2-3, the V gene TRBV11-2, with 14 positions matching TRBD2. The specimen sequenced was blood. The DNA for the CDR3 is TGTGCCAGCAGCTCGACTAGCGGGAGGGGTGATACGCAGTATTTT. It specifies CASSSTSGRGDTQYF.